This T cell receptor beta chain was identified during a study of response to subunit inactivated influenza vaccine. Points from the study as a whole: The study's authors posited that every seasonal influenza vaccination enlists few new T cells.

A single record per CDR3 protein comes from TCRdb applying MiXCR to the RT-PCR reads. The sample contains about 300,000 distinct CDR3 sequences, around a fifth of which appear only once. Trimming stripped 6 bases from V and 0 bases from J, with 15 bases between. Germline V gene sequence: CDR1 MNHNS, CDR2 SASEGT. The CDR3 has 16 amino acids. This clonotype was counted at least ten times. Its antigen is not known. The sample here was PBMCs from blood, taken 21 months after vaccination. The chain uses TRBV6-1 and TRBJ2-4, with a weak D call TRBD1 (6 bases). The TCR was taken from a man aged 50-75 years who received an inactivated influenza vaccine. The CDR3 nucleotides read TGTGCCAGCAGACGTGGACAGATACTAGCCAAAAACATTCAGTACTTC. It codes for CASRRGQILAKNIQYF.